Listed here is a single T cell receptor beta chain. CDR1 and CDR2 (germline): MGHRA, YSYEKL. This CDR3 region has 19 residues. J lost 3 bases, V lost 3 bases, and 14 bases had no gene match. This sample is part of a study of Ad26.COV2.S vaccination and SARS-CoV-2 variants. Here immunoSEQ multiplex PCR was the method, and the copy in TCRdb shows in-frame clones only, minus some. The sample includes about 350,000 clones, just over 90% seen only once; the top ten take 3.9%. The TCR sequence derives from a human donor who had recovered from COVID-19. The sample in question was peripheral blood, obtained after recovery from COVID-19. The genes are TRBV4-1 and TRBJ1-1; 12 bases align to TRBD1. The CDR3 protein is CASSHLSFRDRGPDTEAFF. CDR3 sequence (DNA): TGCGCCAGCAGCCATCTTTCCTTTCGGGACAGGGGGCCGGACACTGAAGCTTTCTTT.